These 15 T cell receptor beta chains were all obtained from the same sample, sequenced in a study of shared clonotypes between healthy human individuals (dated by TCRdb to 2020 to 2021). The library was produced with the immunoSEQ multiplex PCR assay. TCRdb's version of the immuneACCESS table is confined to in-frame rearrangements and falls short of the full clone set. An unresolved V gene accounts for under half of the shortfall where checked; the remainder is of unknown origin. For this sample the table gives approximately 740,000 clones, of which 74% were detected only once. Approximately 1.8% of the sample rests with the top ten. The sample consisted of memory CD4+ T cells sorted from blood. The cell subset or site label, as the study defines it: CD45RA-negative fraction. The receptors shown here come from a woman aged 25 to 45 in good health.

A word on this clone: A much bigger clone sits one base away, suggesting this may be a read error. At the DNA level, this CDR3 is encoded by other sequences in the same sample as well. V and J are TRBV28 and TRBJ2-5; D is unresolved. From germline, CDR1 is MDHEN and CDR2 SYDVKM. This CDR3 is 10 amino acids long. V was clipped by 6 bases and J by 1 base, with 0 bases between them. The CDR3, as DNA: TGTGCCAGCAGCCAAGAGACCCAGTACTTC. This translates into CASSQETQYF.

This chain joins TRBV7-2 and TRBJ2-1; no reliable D call. The V end was cut by 6 bases, the J end by 8 bases, with 8 bases between. The CDR3 loop spans 11 amino acids. Germline values: CDR1 SGHTA, CDR2 FQGNSA. In DNA form, the CDR3 reads TGTGCCAGCAGAAATACCCATGAGCAGTTCTTC. Translated, it gives CASRNTHEQFF.

In its sample, this clone was seen a few times. V gene TRBV9 combines with J gene TRBJ2-3, with TRBD2 identical over 13 bases. This CDR3 spans 17 amino acids. Germline assignment: CDR1 SGDLS and CDR2 YYNGEE. The V gene end was trimmed by 0 bases and the J gene end by 5 bases; junction bases not matched to a gene: 6. The CDR3 sequence is CASSVAGTSGTGDTQYF. The CDR3 bases are TGTGCCAGCAGCGTAGCCGGGACTAGCGGGACGGGAGATACGCAGTATTTT.

The V and J genes are TRBV5-1 and TRBJ1-4; TRBD1 agrees at 7 bases. The V gene's germline CDR1 is SGHRS and CDR2 YFSETQ. The CDR3 runs 15 residues. V shed 4 bases, J shed 2 bases, and the junction held 5 bases outside the gene matches. The DNA of the CDR3 is TGCGCCAGCAGCCCGGGACAGATGACTAATGAAAAACTGTTTTTT. Residues: CASSPGQMTNEKLFF. The full variable domain, its missing parts supplied by reference TRBV5-1 and TRBJ1-4, is KAGVTQTPRYLIKTRGQQVTLSCSPISGHRSVSWYQQTPGQGLQFLFEYFSETQRNKGNFPGRFSGRQFSNSRSEMNVSTLELGDSALYLCASSPGQMTNEKLFFGSGTQLSVL.

The chain recombines TRBV9 with TRBJ1-2, with 9 bases that match TRBD1. The CDR3 contains 13 residues. Germline values: CDR1 SGDLS, CDR2 YYNGEE. The V and J ends lost 0 bases and 8 bases, in that order; junction bases with no gene match: 2. CDR3 sequence (DNA): TGTGCCAGCAGCGTAGGGGACAGGGTAGGCTACACCTTC. Residues: CASSVGDRVGYTF.

In the case of this clone: A much bigger clone sits one base away, suggesting this may be a read error. The sample holds other DNA sequences that translate to the same CDR3. The rearrangement links TRBV5-1 to TRBJ2-3; D is ambiguous. The CDR3 loop spans 13 amino acids. Germline V CDR1 and CDR2: SGHRS, YFSETQ. The ends were cut back, 1 base at V and 1 base at J, with 4 bases in the middle. Here the CDR3 reads CASSLTGTDTQYF. The CDR3, as DNA: TGCGCCAGCAGCTTGACGGGCACAGATACGCAGTATTTT.

This clone was observed a handful of times. This chain joins TRBV11-2 and TRBJ2-7; D gene uncertain. Trimming took 0 bases from V and 12 from J, leaving 9 bases between them. CDR3 length equals 11 residues. The germline V gene encodes CDR1 SGHAT and CDR2 FQNNGV. Here the CDR3 DNA reads TGTGCCAGCAGCTTAGAGGTCATCTTGTACTTC. This encodes CASSLEVILYF.

The gene calls are TRBV15 and TRBJ1-3; D call uncertain. CDR3 length: 16 residues. Germline values: CDR1 LNHNV, CDR2 YYDKDF (reference sequence). V lost 0 bases, J lost 2 bases, and 11 bases lay in between. CDR3 sequence (DNA): TGTGCCACCAGCAGAGACCCCCCGGGAACTGGAAACACCATATATTTT. Translation: CATSRDPPGTGNTIYF.

The chain links TRBV5-1 to TRBJ2-1; D is perhaps TRBD1 or TRBD2 (5 bases each). With 0 bases removed from V and 2 bases from J, the gap between germline ends came to 12 bases. There are 16 residues in the CDR3. CDR1 and CDR2 from the germline V gene are SGHRS and YFSETQ. CDR3 nucleotides: TGCGCCAGCAGCTTGGGGGACCTGCCTACCTACAATGAGCAGTTCTTC. Encoded protein: CASSLGDLPTYNEQFF.

The rearrangement joins TRBV19 to TRBJ1-5; 10 bases align to TRBD1. The CDR3 covers 15 residues. CDR1 is LNHDA, CDR2 SQIVND, per germline (reference sequence). The V gene end was trimmed by 5 bases and the J gene end by 8 bases; junction bases not matched to a gene: 9. In nucleotides, the CDR3 is TGTGCCAGTAGTCTGGACAGGGGGAATGGGAAGCCCCAGCATTTT. Encoded protein: CASSLDRGNGKPQHF.

This clone was seen ten or more times. The chain combines TRBV7-9 with TRBJ1-5, with TRBD1 as a possible D gene (6 bases). This CDR3 comprises 13 residues. V lost 4 bases, J lost 4 bases, and 8 bases lay in between. Germline V gives CDR1 SEHNR, CDR2 FQNEAQ (reference sequence). In DNA form, the CDR3 reads TGTGCCAGCAGCTGGGACACGAATCAGCCCCAGCATTTT. Protein product: CASSWDTNQPQHF.

CDR3 bases: TGTGCCAGCAGTAAAGGCTACGAGCAGTACTTC. Translated: CASSKGYEQYF. The rearrangement joins TRBV6-5 to TRBJ2-7; D uncertain. Germline V gene data show CDR1 as MNHEY and CDR2 as SVGAGI. The germline V and J ends were trimmed by 5 bases and 3 bases, with 5 bases remaining between them. The length of the CDR3 is 11 residues.

The rearrangement uses TRBV28 and TRBJ1-5; D possibly corresponds to TRBD1 (5 bases). The germline CDR1 and CDR2 sequences are MDHEN and SYDVKM. V was clipped by 4 bases and J by 4 bases, with 14 bases between them. The CDR3 contains 15 residues. In DNA, the CDR3 is TGTGCCAGCAGTTCCAACGAGGGGACTAATCAGCCCCAGCATTTT. Its translation: CASSSNEGTNQPQHF.

The genes are TRBV6-6 and TRBJ2-7, with D possibly TRBD2 on 6 matching bases. Trimming left V 7 bases short and J 0 bases short, with 13 bases between. This CDR3 has 14 residues. From germline, CDR1 is MNHNY and CDR2 SVGAGI (reference sequence). For the CDR3, the DNA is TGTGCCAGCACCCGGGACTTCAGCTCCTACGAGCAGTACTTC. Encoded protein: CASTRDFSSYEQYF.

The rearrangement joins TRBV5-1 to TRBJ2-5; the match to TRBD2 covers 10 bases. The trim removed 5 bases at V and 2 bases at J, leaving 3 bases unmatched. Germline loops: CDR1 SGHRS, CDR2 YFSETQ. The CDR3 sequence is 14 residues long. The DNA of the CDR3 is TGCGCCAGCAGACCGGGACTAGCGCAAGAGACCCAGTACTTC. This encodes CASRPGLAQETQYF.